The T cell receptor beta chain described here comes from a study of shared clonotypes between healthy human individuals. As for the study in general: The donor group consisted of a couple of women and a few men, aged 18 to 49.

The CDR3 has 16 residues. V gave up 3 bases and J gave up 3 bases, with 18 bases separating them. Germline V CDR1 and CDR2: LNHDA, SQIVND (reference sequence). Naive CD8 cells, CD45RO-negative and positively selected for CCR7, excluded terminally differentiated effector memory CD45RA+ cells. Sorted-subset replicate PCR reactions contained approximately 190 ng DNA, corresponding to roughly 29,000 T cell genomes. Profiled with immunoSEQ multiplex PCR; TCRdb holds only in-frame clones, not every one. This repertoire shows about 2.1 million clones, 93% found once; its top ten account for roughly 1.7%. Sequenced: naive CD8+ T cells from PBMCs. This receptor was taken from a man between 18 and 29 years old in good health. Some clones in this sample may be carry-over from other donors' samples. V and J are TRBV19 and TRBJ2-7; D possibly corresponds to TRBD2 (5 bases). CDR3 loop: CASSMDVRGPDYEQYF. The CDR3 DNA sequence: TGTGCCAGTAGTATGGACGTCCGGGGTCCTGACTACGAGCAGTACTTC.